This T cell receptor (beta chain) derives from a study of T-cell reconstitution after alpha-beta-depleted transplantation in children. Study outcomes and limitations: Several hundred graft clones that had expanded were reportedly the source of alpha-beta T cells about two months after transplant. The high TCRbeta diversity at day 60 in some patients came from surviving recipient T cells and thymic progenitors.

A few counts support this clonotype. The antigen is not known. Germline V gene lookup returns CDR1 MDHEN and CDR2 SYDVKM. Trimming left V 2 bases short and J 3 bases short, with 4 bases between. The CDR3 is made up of 12 amino acids. Unique molecular identifiers tagged the TCRbeta library. TCRdb ran MiXCR on the PCR reads and lists one entry per CDR3 protein. Of hundreds of thousands of distinct CDR3 sequences in the sample, roughly 16% were seen once. J is TRBJ1-2 and V is TRBV28; D is unclear. The sample in question was PBMCs, mostly from graft donor cells, obtained 360 days after TCRalphabeta/CD19-depleted stem cell transplant. The sequence was collected from a male patient aged 2 to 10 who had a stem cell transplant for acute lymphoblastic leukemia, so the T cells may come from the graft donor. CDR3 loop: CASSLQYYGYTF. CDR3 DNA sequence: TGTGCCAGCAGTTTACAGTACTATGGCTACACCTTC.